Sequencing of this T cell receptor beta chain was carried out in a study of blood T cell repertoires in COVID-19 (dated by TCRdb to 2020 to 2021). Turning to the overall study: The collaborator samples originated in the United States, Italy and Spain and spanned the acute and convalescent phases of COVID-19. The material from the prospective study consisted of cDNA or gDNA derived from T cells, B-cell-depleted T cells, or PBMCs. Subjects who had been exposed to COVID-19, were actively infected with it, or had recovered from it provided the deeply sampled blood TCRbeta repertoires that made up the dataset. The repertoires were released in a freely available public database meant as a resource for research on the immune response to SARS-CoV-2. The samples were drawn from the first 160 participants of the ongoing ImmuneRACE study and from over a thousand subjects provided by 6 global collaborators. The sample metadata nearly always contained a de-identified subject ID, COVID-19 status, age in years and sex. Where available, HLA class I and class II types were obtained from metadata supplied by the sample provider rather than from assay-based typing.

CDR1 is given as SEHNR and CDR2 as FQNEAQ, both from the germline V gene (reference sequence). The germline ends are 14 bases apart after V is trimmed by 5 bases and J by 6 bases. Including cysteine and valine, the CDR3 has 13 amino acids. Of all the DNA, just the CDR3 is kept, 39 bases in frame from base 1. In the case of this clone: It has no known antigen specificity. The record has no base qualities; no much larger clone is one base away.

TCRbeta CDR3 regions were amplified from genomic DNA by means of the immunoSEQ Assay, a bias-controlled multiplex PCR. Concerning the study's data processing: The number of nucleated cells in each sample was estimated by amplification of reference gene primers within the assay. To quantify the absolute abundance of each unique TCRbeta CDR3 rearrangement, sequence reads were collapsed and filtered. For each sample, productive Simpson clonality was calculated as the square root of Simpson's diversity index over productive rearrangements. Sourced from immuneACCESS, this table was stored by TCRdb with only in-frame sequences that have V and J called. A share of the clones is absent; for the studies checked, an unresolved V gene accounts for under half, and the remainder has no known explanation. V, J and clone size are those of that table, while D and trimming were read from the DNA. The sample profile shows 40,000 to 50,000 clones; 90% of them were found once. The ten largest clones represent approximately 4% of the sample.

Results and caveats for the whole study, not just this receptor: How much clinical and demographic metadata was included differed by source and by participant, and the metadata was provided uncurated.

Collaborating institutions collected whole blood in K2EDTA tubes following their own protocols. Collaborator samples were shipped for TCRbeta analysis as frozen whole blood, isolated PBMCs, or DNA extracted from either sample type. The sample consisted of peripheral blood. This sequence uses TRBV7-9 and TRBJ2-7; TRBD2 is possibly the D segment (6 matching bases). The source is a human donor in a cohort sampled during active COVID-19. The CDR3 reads CASSPGLASEQYV. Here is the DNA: TGTGCCAGCAGCCCCGGCCTAGCGAGCGAGCAGTACGTC.